The present entry profiles one TCR beta chain with its context. This entry belongs to a study of cytomegalovirus exposure and HLA in healthy donors. Libraries were prepared by immunoSEQ multiplex PCR; TCRdb keeps only in-frame clonotypes and omits some of them. The profile shows 120,000 or so clones, roughly 87% of them singletons. The CDR3 length is 15 residues. The germline V gene encodes CDR1 MDHEN and CDR2 SYDVKM. Trimming stripped 6 bases from V and 4 bases from J, with 17 bases between. Sequenced sample: PBMCs. The sequence came from a woman younger than 30 in good health and CMV-seronegative. The chain couples TRBV28 to TRBJ2-3; the D gene is possibly TRBD2 (5 bases). Written as DNA, the CDR3 is TGTGCCAGCAGCCCCCCCACGGCGGGTTCAGATACGCAGTATTTT. Translation gives CASSPPTAGSDTQYF.